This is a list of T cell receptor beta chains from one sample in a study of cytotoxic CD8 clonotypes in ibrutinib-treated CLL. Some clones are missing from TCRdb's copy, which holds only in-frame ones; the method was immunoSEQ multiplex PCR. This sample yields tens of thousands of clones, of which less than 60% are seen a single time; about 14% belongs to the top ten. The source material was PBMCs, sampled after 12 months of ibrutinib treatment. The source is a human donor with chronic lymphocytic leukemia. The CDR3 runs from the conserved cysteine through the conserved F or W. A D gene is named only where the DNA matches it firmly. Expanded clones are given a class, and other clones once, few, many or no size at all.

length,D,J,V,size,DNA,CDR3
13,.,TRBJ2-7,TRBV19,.,TGTGCCAGTAGTATAGGCACGAGTGGCGAGCAGTACTTC,CASSIGTSGEQYF
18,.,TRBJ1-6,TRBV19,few,TGTGCCAGTAGTCTCTACTTGACAGCGGGGATAGTTAATTCACCCCTCCACTTT,CASSLYLTAGIVNSPLHF
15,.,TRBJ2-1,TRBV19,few,TGTGCCACTACGAAAGGACAGAACTCCTACAATGAGCAGTTCTTC,CATTKGQNSYNEQFF
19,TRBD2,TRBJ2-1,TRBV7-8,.,TGTGCCAGCAGCCCAACCGGCCGGGGGGGCCACGGGGCACACAATGAGCAGTTCTTC,CASSPTGRGGHGAHNEQFF
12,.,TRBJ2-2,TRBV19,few,TGTGCCAGTAAGGAGAGGACCGGGGAGCTGTTTTTT,CASKERTGELFF
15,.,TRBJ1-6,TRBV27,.,TGTGCCAGCAGTTTATCCGGGGAAGTCGGTTCACCCCTCCACTTT,CASSLSGEVGSPLHF
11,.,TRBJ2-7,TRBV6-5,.,TGTGCCAGCTGCGACGGGAGCGAGCAGTACTTC,CASCDGSEQYF
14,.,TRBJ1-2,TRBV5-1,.,TGCGCCAGCAGCTTGGCGGGCAGTATCTATGGCTACACCTTC,CASSLAGSIYGYTF
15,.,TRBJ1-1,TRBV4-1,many,TGCGCCAGCAGCCAAGACCTAAGGCCTAACACTGAAGCTTTCTTT,CASSQDLRPNTEAFF
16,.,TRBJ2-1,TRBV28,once,TGTGCCAGCTGGGCGAGGAGGGGGAGCTCCTACAATGAGCAGTTCTTC,CASWARRGSSYNEQFF
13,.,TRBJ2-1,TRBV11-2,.,TGTGCCAGCAGCTTAGTAGTGTGGGCGGAGCAGTTCTTC,CASSLVVWAEQFF
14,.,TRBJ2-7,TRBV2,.,TGTGCCAGCAGGAGGTACGGGAGGGGGCACGAGCAGTACTTC,CASRRYGRGHEQYF
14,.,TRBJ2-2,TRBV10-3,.,TGTGCCATCAGTGACGTGGTCCTGACCGGGGAGCTGTTTTTT,CAISDVVLTGELFF
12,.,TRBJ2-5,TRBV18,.,TGTGCCAGCTCATTACCGGGGGAGACCCAGTACTTC,CASSLPGETQYF
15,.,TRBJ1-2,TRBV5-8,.,TGTGCCAGCTCCCAATTAAGCGGGGATTACTATGGCTACACCTTC,CASSQLSGDYYGYTF
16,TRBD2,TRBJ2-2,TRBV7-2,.,TGTGCCAGCAGCCTTTATCTAGCGGGGGGCGCCGGGGAGCTGTTTTTT,CASSLYLAGGAGELFF
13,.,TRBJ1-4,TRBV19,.,TGTGCCAGTATAAAGGCTGGAGGCGAAAAACTGTTTTTT,CASIKAGGEKLFF
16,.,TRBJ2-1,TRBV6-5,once,TGTGCCAGCAGTTACAGGGTTTTGATCTCCGACAATGAGCAGTTCTTC,CASSYRVLISDNEQFF
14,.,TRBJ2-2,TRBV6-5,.,TGTGCCAGCAAGGGGCAGGTCAACACCGGGGAGCTGTTTTTT,CASKGQVNTGELFF
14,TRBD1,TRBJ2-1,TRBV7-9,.,TGTGCCAGCAGCTTATCCCTACAGGGGAATGAGCAGTTCTTC,CASSLSLQGNEQFF
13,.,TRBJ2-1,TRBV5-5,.,TGTGCCAGCAGCCCCTTCTCCGGCGATGAGCAGTTCTTC,CASSPFSGDEQFF
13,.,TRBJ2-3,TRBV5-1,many,TGCGCCAGCCGGACAGCTAGCACAGATACGCAGTATTTT,CASRTASTDTQYF
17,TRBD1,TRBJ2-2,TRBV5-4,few,TGTGCCAGCAGCTTCCCGACAGGGAGTGGGAACACCGGGGAGCTGTTTTTT,CASSFPTGSGNTGELFF
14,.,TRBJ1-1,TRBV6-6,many,TGTGCCAGCAGTTACCTGTCGCCAGGGACTGAAGCTTTCTTT,CASSYLSPGTEAFF
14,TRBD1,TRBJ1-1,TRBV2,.,TGTGCCAGAGGGACAGGGGGGCCGAACACTGAAGCTTTCTTT,CARGTGGPNTEAFF
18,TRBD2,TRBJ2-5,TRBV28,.,TGTGCCAGCAGTTTCCTAACACTAGCGGGAGGGCCTGGAGAGACCCAGTACTTC,CASSFLTLAGGPGETQYF
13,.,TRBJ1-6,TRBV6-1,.,TGTGCCAGCAGGCGTGAAGTAAATTCACCCCTCCACTTT,CASRREVNSPLHF
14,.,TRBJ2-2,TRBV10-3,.,TGTGCCACAACCCCGGGACTCAACACCGGGGAGCTGTTTTTT,CATTPGLNTGELFF
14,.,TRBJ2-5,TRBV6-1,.,TGTGCCAGCAGTGAGGAGGCCGAAAGCTTGACCCAGTACTTC,CASSEEAESLTQYF
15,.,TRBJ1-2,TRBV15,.,TGTGCCACCAGCAGAGAACGGGCAGGGTTGGGTGGCTACACCTTC,CATSRERAGLGGYTF
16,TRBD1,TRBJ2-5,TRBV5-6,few,TGTGCCAGCAGCCAAGGGACAGGGTGGAGCGGAGAGACCCAGTACTTC,CASSQGTGWSGETQYF